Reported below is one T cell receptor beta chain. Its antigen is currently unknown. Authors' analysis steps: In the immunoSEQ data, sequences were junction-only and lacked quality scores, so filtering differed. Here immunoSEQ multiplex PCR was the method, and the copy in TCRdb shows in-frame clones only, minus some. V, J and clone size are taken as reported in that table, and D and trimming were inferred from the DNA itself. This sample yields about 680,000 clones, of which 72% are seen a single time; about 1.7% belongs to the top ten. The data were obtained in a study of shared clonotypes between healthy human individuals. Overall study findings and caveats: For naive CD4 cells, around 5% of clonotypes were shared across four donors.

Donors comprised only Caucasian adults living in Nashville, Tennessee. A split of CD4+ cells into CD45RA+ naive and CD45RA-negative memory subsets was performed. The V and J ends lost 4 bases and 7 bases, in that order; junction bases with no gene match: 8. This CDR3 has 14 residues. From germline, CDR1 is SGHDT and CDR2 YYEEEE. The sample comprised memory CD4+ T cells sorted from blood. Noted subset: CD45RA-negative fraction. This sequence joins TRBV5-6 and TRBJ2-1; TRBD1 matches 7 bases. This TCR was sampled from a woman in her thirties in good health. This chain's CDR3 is CASSLVSGGNEQFF. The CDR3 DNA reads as TGTGCCAGCAGCCTCGTGTCAGGGGGAAATGAGCAGTTCTTC.